Listed below are T cell receptor beta chains from one sample, sequenced in a study of regulatory T cells in long-lasting Graves disease. One entry per CDR3 protein, called by TCRdb with MiXCR from the multiplex PCR reads. The table lists about 660,000 distinct CDR3 sequences, 25% to 30% of them singletons. Specimen: peripheral blood mononuclear cells (PBMCs), collected when the disease was refractory, from a patient treated with antithyroid drugs. These receptor sequences come from a female donor with Graves disease. CDR3s include the opening cysteine and the closing phenylalanine or tryptophan. Fields, in order: J gene, V gene, CDR3 length, clone size, D gene, CDR3 DNA, CDR3 protein. The D gene is left open where the match is weak. Clone size is not always given. Where it is, it says once, few, many or a class for expanded clones.

j_gene: TRBJ1-1
v_gene: TRBV28
len: 16
abundance: many
d_gene: TRBD1
CDR3nt: TGTGCCAGCAGTCACTACAGGGGAGGGGGGAACACTGAAGCTTTCTTT
CDR3aa: CASSHYRGGGNTEAFF

j_gene: TRBJ1-5
v_gene: TRBV6-2/TRBV6-3
len: 13
abundance: -
d_gene: -
CDR3nt: TGTGCCAGCAGTTACGGCCTCTCATGGCCCCAGCATTTT
CDR3aa: CASSYGLSWPQHF

j_gene: TRBJ1-1
v_gene: TRBV19
len: 14
abundance: few
d_gene: -
CDR3nt: TGTGCCAGTAGTACGAGGGGGGGGAACACTGAAGCTTTCTTT
CDR3aa: CASSTRGGNTEAFF

j_gene: TRBJ2-2
v_gene: TRBV20-1
len: 15
abundance: few
d_gene: TRBD2
CDR3nt: TGCAGTGCTAGCCCCCCGCGGGAGGGGAACGGGGAGCTGTTTTTT
CDR3aa: CSASPPREGNGELFF

j_gene: TRBJ1-6
v_gene: TRBV30
len: 15
abundance: few
d_gene: TRBD1
CDR3nt: TGTGCCTGGAGGGAAGTGGGGACAGGGAATTCACCCCTCCACTTT
CDR3aa: CAWREVGTGNSPLHF

j_gene: TRBJ1-1
v_gene: TRBV19
len: 15
abundance: few
d_gene: -
CDR3nt: TGTGCCAGTAGTGCGTACGGACAACGGAACACTGAAGCTTTCTTT
CDR3aa: CASSAYGQRNTEAFF

j_gene: TRBJ2-7
v_gene: TRBV10-3
len: 11
abundance: few
d_gene: -
CDR3nt: TGTGCCGTCGAAGGGGGCTACGAGCAGTACTTC
CDR3aa: CAVEGGYEQYF

j_gene: TRBJ1-2
v_gene: TRBV30
len: 10
abundance: -
d_gene: -
CDR3nt: TGTGCCTGGAGTGGGCCAAACTACACCTTC
CDR3aa: CAWSGPNYTF

j_gene: TRBJ1-5
v_gene: TRBV6-1
len: 14
abundance: -
d_gene: TRBD1
CDR3nt: TGTGCCAGCAGGACAGGGGCGGCCAATCAGCCCCAGCATTTT
CDR3aa: CASRTGAANQPQHF

j_gene: TRBJ1-4
v_gene: TRBV20-1
len: 14
abundance: -
d_gene: -
CDR3nt: TGCAGTGCTACAGGGATGGGAACTAATGAAAAACTGTCTTTT
CDR3aa: CSATGMGTNEKLSF

j_gene: TRBJ2-5
v_gene: TRBV6-2/TRBV6-3
len: 13
abundance: few
d_gene: -
CDR3nt: TGTGCCAGCAGTGAAGTTGGGAGGGAGACCCAGTACTTC
CDR3aa: CASSEVGRETQYF

j_gene: TRBJ1-1
v_gene: TRBV20-1
len: 16
abundance: few
d_gene: TRBD1
CDR3nt: TGCAGTGCCCGGGGAGACAGGGGCGCGATGAACACTGAAGCTTTCTTT
CDR3aa: CSARGDRGAMNTEAFF

j_gene: TRBJ2-5
v_gene: TRBV6-1
len: 14
abundance: -
d_gene: TRBD2
CDR3nt: TGTGCCAGCAGGTCTACTAGCGCCCTACAGACCCAGTACTTC
CDR3aa: CASRSTSALQTQYF

j_gene: TRBJ1-2
v_gene: TRBV12-3/TRBV12-4
len: 13
abundance: -
d_gene: -
CDR3nt: TGTGCCAGCAGTACGGAAGGGTATCCTGGCTACACCTTC
CDR3aa: CASSTEGYPGYTF

j_gene: TRBJ1-2
v_gene: TRBV12-3/TRBV12-4
len: 15
abundance: few
d_gene: -
CDR3nt: TGTGCCAGCAGTACAGTGGCCAGCCTAAACTATGGCTACACCTTC
CDR3aa: CASSTVASLNYGYTF

j_gene: TRBJ2-2
v_gene: TRBV7-9
len: 17
abundance: -
d_gene: TRBD2
CDR3nt: TGTGCCAGCAGCTTAGCCGGGACCAGCGGGGGTACCGGGGAGCTGTTTTTT
CDR3aa: CASSLAGTSGGTGELFF

j_gene: TRBJ1-2
v_gene: TRBV28
len: 15
abundance: many
d_gene: TRBD1
CDR3nt: TGTGCCAGCAGTAGAGGGACAGGGGCTAACTATGGCTACACCTTC
CDR3aa: CASSRGTGANYGYTF